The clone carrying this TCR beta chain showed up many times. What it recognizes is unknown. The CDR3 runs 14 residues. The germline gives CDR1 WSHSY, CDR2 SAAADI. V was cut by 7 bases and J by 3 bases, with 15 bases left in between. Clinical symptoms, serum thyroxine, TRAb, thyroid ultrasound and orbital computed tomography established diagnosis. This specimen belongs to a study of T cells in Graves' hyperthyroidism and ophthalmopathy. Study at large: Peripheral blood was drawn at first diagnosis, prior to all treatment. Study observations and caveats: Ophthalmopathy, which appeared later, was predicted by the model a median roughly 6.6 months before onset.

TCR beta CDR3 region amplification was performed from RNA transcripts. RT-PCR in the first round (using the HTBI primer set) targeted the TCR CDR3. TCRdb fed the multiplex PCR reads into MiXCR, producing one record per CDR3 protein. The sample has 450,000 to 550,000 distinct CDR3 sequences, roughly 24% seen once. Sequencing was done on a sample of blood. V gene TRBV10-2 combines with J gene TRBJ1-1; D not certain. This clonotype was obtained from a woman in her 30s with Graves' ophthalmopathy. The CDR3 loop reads CASTKLDGDTEAFF. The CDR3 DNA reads TGCGCCAGCACCAAACTCGACGGTGACACTGAAGCTTTCTTT.